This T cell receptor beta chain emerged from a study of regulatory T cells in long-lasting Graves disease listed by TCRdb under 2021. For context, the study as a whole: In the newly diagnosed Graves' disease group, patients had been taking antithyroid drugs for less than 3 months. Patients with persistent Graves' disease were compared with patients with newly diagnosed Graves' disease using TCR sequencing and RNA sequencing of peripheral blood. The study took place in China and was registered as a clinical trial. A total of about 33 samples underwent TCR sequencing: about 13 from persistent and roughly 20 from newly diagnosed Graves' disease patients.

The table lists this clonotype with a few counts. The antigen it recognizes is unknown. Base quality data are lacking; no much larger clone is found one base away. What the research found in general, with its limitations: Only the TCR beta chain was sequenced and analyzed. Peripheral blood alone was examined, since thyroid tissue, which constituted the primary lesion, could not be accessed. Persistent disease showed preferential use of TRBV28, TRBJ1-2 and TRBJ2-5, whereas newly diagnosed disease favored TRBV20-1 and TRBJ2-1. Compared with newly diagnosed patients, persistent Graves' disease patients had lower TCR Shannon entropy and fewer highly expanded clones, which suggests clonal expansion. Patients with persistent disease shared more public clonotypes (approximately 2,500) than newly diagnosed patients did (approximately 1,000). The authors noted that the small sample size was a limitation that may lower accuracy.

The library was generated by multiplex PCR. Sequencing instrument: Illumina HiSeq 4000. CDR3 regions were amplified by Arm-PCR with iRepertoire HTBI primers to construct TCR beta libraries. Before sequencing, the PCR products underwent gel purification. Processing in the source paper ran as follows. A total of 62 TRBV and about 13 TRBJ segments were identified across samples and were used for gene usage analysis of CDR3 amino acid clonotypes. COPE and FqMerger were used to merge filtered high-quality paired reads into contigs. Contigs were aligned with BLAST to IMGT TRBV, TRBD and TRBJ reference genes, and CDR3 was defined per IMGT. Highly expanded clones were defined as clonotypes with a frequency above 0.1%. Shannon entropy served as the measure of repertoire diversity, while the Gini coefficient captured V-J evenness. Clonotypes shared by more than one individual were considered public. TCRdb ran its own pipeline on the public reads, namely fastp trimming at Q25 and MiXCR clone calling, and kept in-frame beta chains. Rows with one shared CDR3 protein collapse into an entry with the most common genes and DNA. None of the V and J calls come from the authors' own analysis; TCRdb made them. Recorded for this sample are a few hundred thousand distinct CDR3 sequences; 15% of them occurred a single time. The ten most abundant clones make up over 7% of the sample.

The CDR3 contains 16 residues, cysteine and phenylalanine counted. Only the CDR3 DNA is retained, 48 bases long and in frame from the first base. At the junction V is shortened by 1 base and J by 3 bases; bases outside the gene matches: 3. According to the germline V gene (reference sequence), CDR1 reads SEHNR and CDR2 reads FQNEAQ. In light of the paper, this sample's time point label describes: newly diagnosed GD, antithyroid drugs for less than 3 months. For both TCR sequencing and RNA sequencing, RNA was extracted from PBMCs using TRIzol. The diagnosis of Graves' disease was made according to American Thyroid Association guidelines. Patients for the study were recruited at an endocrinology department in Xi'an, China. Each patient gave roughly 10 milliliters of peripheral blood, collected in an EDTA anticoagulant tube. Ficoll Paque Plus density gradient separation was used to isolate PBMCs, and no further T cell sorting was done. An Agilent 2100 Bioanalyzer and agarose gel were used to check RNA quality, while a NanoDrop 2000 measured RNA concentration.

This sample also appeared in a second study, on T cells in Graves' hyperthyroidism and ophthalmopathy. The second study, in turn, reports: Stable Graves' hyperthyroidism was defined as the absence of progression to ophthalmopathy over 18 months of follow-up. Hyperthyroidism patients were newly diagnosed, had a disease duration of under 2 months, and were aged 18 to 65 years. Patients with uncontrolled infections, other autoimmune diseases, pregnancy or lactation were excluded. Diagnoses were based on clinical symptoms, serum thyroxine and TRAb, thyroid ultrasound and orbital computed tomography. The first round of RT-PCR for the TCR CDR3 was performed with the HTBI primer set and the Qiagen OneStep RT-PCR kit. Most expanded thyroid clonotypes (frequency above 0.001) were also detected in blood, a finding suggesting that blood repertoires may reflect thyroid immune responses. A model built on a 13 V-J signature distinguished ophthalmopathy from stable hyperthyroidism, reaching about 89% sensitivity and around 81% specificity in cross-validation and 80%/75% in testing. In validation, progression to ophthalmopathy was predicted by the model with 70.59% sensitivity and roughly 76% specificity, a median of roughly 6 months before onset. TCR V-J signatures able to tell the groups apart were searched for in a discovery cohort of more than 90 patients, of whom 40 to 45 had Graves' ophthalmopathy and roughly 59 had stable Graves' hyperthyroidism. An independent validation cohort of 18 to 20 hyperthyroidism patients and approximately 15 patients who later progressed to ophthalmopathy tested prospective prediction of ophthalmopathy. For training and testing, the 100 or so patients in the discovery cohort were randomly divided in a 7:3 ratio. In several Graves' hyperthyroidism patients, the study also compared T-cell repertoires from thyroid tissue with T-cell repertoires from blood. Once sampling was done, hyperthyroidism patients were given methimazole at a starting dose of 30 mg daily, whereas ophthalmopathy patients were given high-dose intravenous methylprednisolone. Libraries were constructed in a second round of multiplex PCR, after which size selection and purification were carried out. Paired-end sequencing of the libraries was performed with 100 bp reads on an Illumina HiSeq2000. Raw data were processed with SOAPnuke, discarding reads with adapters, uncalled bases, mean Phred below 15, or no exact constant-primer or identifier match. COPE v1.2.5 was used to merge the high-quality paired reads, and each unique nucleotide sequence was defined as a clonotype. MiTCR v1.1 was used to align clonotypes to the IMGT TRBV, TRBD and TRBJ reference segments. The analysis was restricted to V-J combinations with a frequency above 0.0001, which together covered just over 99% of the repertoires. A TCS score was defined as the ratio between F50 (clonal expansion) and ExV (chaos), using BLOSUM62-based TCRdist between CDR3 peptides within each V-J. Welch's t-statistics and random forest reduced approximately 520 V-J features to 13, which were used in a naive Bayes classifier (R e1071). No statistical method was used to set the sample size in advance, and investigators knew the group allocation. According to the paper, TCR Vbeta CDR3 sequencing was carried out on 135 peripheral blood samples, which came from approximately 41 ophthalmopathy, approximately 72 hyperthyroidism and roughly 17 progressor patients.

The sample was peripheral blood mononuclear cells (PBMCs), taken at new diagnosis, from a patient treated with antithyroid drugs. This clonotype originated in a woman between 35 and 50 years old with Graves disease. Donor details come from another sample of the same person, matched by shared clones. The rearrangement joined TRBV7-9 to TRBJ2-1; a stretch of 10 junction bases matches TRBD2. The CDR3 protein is CASSLGGLAVYNEQFF. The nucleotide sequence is TGTGCCAGCAGCTTAGGCGGACTAGCGGTCTACAATGAGCAGTTCTTC.